Presented here are 20 T cell receptor beta chains from one specimen sequenced in a study of T cells in pancreatic ductal adenocarcinoma. Here immunoSEQ multiplex PCR was the method, and the copy in TCRdb shows in-frame clones only, minus some. The top ten clones hold around 0.94% of a sample with roughly 17,000 clones, 88% of them seen once. Surgery without prior neoadjuvant therapy was the treatment of the selected pancreatic ductal adenocarcinoma patients. The sample comprised PBMCs. These TCRs come from a human donor with pancreatic ductal adenocarcinoma.

This chain links TRBV5-1 with TRBJ2-3; tentatively, D is TRBD2 (6 bases). The CDR3 totals 13 residues. Between the trimmed V and J ends, which lost 5 bases and 5 bases, there was a span of 12 bases. Germline V lookup: CDR1 SGHRS, CDR2 YFSETQ. DNA of the CDR3: TGCGCCAGCAGTACGGCGGGGAGAGATACGCAGTATTTT. Protein: CASSTAGRDTQYF.

CDR3 DNA sequence: TGTGCCAGCAGCCCTGGGACAGCAAATAATTCACCCCTCCACTTT. Translation gives CASSPGTANNSPLHF. The gene calls are TRBV9 and TRBJ1-6, with 7 bases lining up with TRBD1. Germline-derived CDR1 and CDR2 are SGDLS and YYNGEE. This CDR3 has 15 amino acids. Germline trimming cut 4 bases from V and 5 bases from J; bases unmatched to any gene: 6.

The chain links TRBV5-4 to TRBJ2-1; 13 nucleotides align to TRBD2. Per the germline V gene, CDR1 is SGHNT and CDR2 is YYREEE (reference sequence). This CDR3 comprises 15 residues. V trimming: 2 bases; J trimming: 5 bases; junction bases outside the gene matches: 1. The CDR3 coding sequence is TGTGCCAGCAGCTTAACTAGCGGGGGGGACAATGAGCAGTTCTTC. This gives the protein CASSLTSGGDNEQFF.

This clone was counted only a few times. This chain links TRBV9 with TRBJ1-6; 11 positions match TRBD1. CDR3 size: 15 residues. V dropped 3 bases and J dropped 8; count of bases not matched to a gene: 4. Germline values: CDR1 SGDLS, CDR2 YYNGEE. CDR3 amino acids: CASSAGDRGDSPLHF. CDR3 nucleotides: TGTGCCAGCAGCGCCGGGGACAGGGGGGATTCACCCCTCCACTTT.

The V gene is TRBV27, the J gene TRBJ2-1; TRBD2 agrees at 9 bases. The CDR3 has 15 residues. With 5 bases clipped from V and 5 bases from J, the junction kept 7 bases outside the gene matches. CDR1 and CDR2 from the germline V gene are MNHEY and SMNVEV (reference sequence). The CDR3 DNA reads as TGTGCCAGCAGTCCGGTAGCGGGGGCGAACAATGAGCAGTTCTTC. Translated: CASSPVAGANNEQFF.

A single count supports this clone. The V call is TRBV7-2, the J call TRBJ2-5, with D tentatively TRBD2 (5 bases). Germline V CDR1 and CDR2: SGHTA, FQGNSA. V lost 1 base and J lost 5, with 11 bases in between. The CDR3 runs 14 residues. CDR3 in amino acids: CASSLVTGWETQYF. The CDR3 DNA follows: TGTGCCAGCAGCTTAGTAACGGGGTGGGAGACCCAGTACTTC.

The chain recombines TRBV5-6 with TRBJ2-4; D is perhaps TRBD1 (6 bases). CDR1 is SGHDT, CDR2 YYEEEE, per germline. This CDR3 is 13 amino acids long. The V end was cut by 0 bases, the J end by 14 bases, with 15 bases between. CDR3 protein: CASSLGSDRLEYF. Here the CDR3 DNA reads TGTGCCAGCAGCTTGGGATCGGACAGACTTGAGTACTTC.

This chain links TRBV5-1 with TRBJ2-5; TRBD2 matches 10 bases. CDR3 length: 14 residues. The V and J ends lost 2 bases and 5 bases, in that order; junction bases with no gene match: 3. CDR1 SGHRS and CDR2 YFSETQ come from the germline V gene. The DNA for the CDR3 is TGCGCCAGCAGCTTTGGGACTAGCGAGGAGACCCAGTACTTC. Amino acid sequence: CASSFGTSEETQYF.

The chain links TRBV19 to TRBJ1-1, with TRBD1 matching 8 bases. CDR1 is LNHDA and CDR2 is SQIVND in the germline V gene (reference sequence). V trimming: 0 bases; J trimming: 0 bases; junction bases outside the gene matches: 3. The CDR3 consists of 16 residues. The CDR3 DNA sequence: TGTGCCAGTAGTATAGAGGTGACAGGGGTGAACACTGAAGCTTTCTTT. It translates to CASSIEVTGVNTEAFF. The full variable domain, with the rest looked up from reference TRBV19 and TRBJ1-1, is DGGITQSPKYLFRKEGQNVTLSCEQNLNHDAMYWYRQDPGQGLRLIYYSQIVNDFQKGDIAEGYSVSREKKESFPLTVTSAQKNPTAFYLCASSIEVTGVNTEAFFGQGTRLTVV.

This clone was observed once. The chain has TRBV14 and TRBJ2-4, with a weak D call TRBD1 (6 bases). This CDR3 is 17 amino acids long. Germline V CDR1 and CDR2: SGHDN, FVKESK. V dropped 0 bases and J dropped 5 bases, with 17 bases sitting between them. CDR3 nucleotide sequence: TGTGCCAGCAGCCAAGAACGGTCGGGCAGGGGTCAAAACATTCAGTACTTC. This gives the protein CASSQERSGRGQNIQYF.

This sequence joins TRBV2 and TRBJ1-5; D is unclear. V lost 6 bases and J lost 6, with 12 bases in between. CDR3 size: 13 residues. Germline values: CDR1 SNHLY, CDR2 FYNNEI. CDR3 DNA sequence: TGTGCCAGCAGAGACTTGGCGGGTCAGCCCCAGCATTTT. This sequence encodes CASRDLAGQPQHF.

This sequence joins TRBV5-4 and TRBJ1-2, with D possibly TRBD1 on 6 matching bases. Germline assignment: CDR1 SGHNT and CDR2 YYREEE (reference sequence). The CDR3 is 16 amino acids. Trimming removed 4 bases at V and 4 bases at J, with 20 bases between. This CDR3 reads CASSKKGAGEFYGYTF. CDR3 sequence (DNA): TGTGCCAGCAGCAAAAAAGGTGCAGGGGAGTTCTATGGCTACACCTTC.

This clone has a handful of counts. The DNA of the CDR3 is TGTGCCAGCAAGGGGACGGGACACAAACCTTCGGGGACAACTAATGAAAAACTGTTTTTT. Protein product: CASKGTGHKPSGTTNEKLFF. This chain connects TRBV27 to TRBJ1-4, with D possibly TRBD1 on 6 matching bases. The CDR3 sequence is 20 residues long. CDR1 is MNHEY, CDR2 SMNVEV, per germline (reference sequence). The V end lost 7 bases, the J end lost 0 bases, and 27 bases lay between the germline ends.

J is TRBJ1-1 and V is TRBV4-3; D perhaps matches TRBD1 (5 bases). The V end was cut by 0 bases, the J end by 0 bases, with 8 bases between. In germline, CDR1 is LGHNA, CDR2 YSLEER. This CDR3 has 15 amino acids. The CDR3 DNA follows: TGCGCCAGCAGCCAAGAACCAGGGATGAACACTGAAGCTTTCTTT. Amino acid sequence: CASSQEPGMNTEAFF.

This sequence joins TRBV7-8 and TRBJ1-1; weak D call: TRBD1 (5 bases). Trimming removed 8 bases from V and 0 bases from J, with 10 bases in between. This CDR3 is built from 13 residues. Germline CDR1 reads SGHVS; CDR2 reads FQNEAQ. Written as DNA, the CDR3 is TGTGCCAGCCGTGCGGGGGTGAACACTGAAGCTTTCTTT. It specifies CASRAGVNTEAFF.

The V gene is TRBV19, the J gene TRBJ1-2; D gene ambiguous. Germline CDR1 LNHDA, CDR2 SQIVND (reference sequence). V dropped 5 bases and J dropped 8 bases, with 18 bases sitting between them. This CDR3 is 14 amino acids long. The CDR3 coding sequence is TGTGCCAGTAGTCCTCCAAATCGAGGGCAAGGCTACACCTTC. Amino acids: CASSPPNRGQGYTF.

The chain employs TRBV5-4 and TRBJ1-6; D is undetermined. Germline V gene data show CDR1 as SGHNT and CDR2 as YYREEE (reference sequence). The CDR3 totals 15 residues. The germline V and J ends were trimmed by 1 base and 5 bases, with 10 bases remaining between them. CDR3 DNA sequence: TGTGCCAGCAGCTTGCGGGCGGGGAATAATTCACCCCTCCACTTT. This translates into CASSLRAGNNSPLHF. The variable domain in full, with the rest retrieved from reference TRBV5-4 and TRBJ1-6, is ETGVTQSPTHLIKTRGQQVTLRCSSQSGHNTVSWYQQALGQGPQFIFQYYREEENGRGNFPPRFSGLQFPNYSSELNVNALELDDSALYLCASSLRAGNNSPLHFGNGTRLTVT.

The chain has TRBV2 and TRBJ1-2; TRBD1 matches at 7 bases. Germline CDR1 is SNHLY and CDR2 is FYNNEI. V gave up 4 bases and J gave up 5 bases; unmatched junction bases: 1. The length of the CDR3 is 12 residues. CDR3 region: CASSGTGYGYTF. CDR3 DNA: TGTGCCAGCAGTGGGACAGGTTATGGCTACACCTTC. Combining the CDR3 with reference TRBV2 and TRBJ1-2 gives the whole variable domain EPEVTQTPSHQVTQMGQEVILRCVPISNHLYFYWYRQILGQKVEFLVSFYNNEISEKSEIFDDQFSVERPDGSNFTLKIRSTKLEDSAMYFCASSGTGYGYTFGSGTRLTVV.

The genes are TRBV11-2 and TRBJ1-1; D ambiguous. The germline V and J ends were trimmed by 5 bases and 1 base, with 8 bases remaining between them. Germline values: CDR1 SGHAT, CDR2 FQNNGV. The CDR3 consists of 13 residues. The CDR3 region is CASSHPGNTEAFF. DNA for the CDR3: TGTGCCAGCAGCCACCCGGGGAACACTGAAGCTTTCTTT. The full variable domain, with the rest looked up from reference TRBV11-2 and TRBJ1-1, is EAGVAQSPRYKIIEKRQSVAFWCNPISGHATLYWYQQILGQGPKLLIQFQNNGVVDDSQLPKDRFSAERLKGVDSTLKIQPAKLEDSAVYLCASSHPGNTEAFFGQGTRLTVV.

The gene calls are TRBV2 and TRBJ2-7, with 11 bases lining up with TRBD1. V trimming: 6 bases; J trimming: 3 bases; junction bases outside the gene matches: 4. The CDR3 is 14 residues long. In germline, CDR1 is SNHLY, CDR2 FYNNEI. The chain's CDR3 is CASRDGTGGYEQYF. The CDR3 coding sequence is TGTGCCAGCAGGGACGGGACAGGGGGCTACGAGCAGTACTTC. The whole variable domain, remainder taken from reference TRBV2 and TRBJ2-7, is EPEVTQTPSHQVTQMGQEVILRCVPISNHLYFYWYRQILGQKVEFLVSFYNNEISEKSEIFDDQFSVERPDGSNFTLKIRSTKLEDSAMYFCASRDGTGGYEQYFGPGTRLTVT.